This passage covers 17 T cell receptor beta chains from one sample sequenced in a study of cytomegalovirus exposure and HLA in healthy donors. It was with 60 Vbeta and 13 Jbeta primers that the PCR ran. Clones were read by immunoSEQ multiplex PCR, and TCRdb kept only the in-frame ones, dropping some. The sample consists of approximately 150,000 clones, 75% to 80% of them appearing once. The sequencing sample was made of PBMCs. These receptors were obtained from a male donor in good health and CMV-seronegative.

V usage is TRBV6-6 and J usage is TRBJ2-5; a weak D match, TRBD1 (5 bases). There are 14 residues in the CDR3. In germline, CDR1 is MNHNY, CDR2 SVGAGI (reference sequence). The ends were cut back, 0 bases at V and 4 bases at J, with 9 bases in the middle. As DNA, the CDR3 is TGTGCCAGCAGTTACTCGAACCAGGGAGAGACCCAGTACTTC. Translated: CASSYSNQGETQYF.

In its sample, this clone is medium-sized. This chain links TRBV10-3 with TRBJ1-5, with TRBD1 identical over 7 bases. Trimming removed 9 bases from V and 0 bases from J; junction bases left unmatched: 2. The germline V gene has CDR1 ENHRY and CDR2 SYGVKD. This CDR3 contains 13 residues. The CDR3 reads CAIGTDSNQPQHF. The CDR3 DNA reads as TGTGCCATTGGGACAGATAGCAATCAGCCCCAGCATTTT.

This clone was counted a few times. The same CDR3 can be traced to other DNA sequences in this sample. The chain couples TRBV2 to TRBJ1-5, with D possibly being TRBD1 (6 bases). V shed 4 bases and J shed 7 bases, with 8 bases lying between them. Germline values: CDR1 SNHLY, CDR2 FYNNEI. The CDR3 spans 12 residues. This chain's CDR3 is CASSVQGQPQHF. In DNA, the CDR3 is TGTGCCAGCAGTGTACAGGGCCAGCCCCAGCATTTT.

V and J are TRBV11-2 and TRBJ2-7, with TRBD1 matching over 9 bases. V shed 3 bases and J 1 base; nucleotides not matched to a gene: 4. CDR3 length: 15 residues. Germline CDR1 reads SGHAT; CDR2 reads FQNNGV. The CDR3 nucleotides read TGTGCCAGCAGCTTGGGGACAGGGAAATCCTACGAGCAGTACTTC. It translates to CASSLGTGKSYEQYF.

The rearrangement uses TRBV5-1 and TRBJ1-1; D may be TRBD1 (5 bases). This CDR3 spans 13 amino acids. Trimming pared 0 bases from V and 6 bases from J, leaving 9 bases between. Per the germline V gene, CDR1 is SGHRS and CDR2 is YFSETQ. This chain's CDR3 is CASSLGTGAEAFF. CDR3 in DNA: TGCGCCAGCAGCTTGGGGACGGGGGCTGAAGCTTTCTTT. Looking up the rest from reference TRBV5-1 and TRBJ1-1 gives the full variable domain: KAGVTQTPRYLIKTRGQQVTLSCSPISGHRSVSWYQQTPGQGLQFLFEYFSETQRNKGNFPGRFSGRQFSNSRSEMNVSTLELGDSALYLCASSLGTGAEAFFGQGTRLTVV.

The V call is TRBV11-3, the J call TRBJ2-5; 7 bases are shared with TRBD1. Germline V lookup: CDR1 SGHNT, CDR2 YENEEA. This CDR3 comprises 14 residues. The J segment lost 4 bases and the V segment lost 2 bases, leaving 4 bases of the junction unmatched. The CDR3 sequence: CASSLSWDRETQYF. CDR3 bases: TGTGCCAGCAGCTTATCCTGGGACAGAGAGACCCAGTACTTC.

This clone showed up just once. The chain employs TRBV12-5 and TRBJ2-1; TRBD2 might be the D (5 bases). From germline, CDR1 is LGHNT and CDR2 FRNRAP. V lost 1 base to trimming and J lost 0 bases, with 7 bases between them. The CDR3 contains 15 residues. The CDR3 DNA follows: TGTGCTAGTGGTTTGGGGCTAGCCTCCTACAATGAGCAGTTCTTC. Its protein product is CASGLGLASYNEQFF.

The CDR3 nucleotides read TGTGCCAGCACGAGGGATATGAACACTGAAGCTTTCTTT. This sequence encodes CASTRDMNTEAFF. The chain recombines TRBV7-6 with TRBJ1-1, with D uncertain. The CDR3 is 13 amino acids. Looked up from germline, CDR1 is SGHVS and CDR2 is FNYEAQ. The V end was cut by 7 bases, the J end by 0 bases, with 9 bases between. Together with reference TRBV7-6 and TRBJ1-1, the CDR3 gives the full variable domain: GAGVSQSPRYKVTKRGQDVALRCDPISGHVSLYWYRQALGQGPEFLTYFNYEAQQDKSGLPNDRFSAERPEGSISTLTIQRTEQRDSAMYRCASTRDMNTEAFFGQGTRLTVV.

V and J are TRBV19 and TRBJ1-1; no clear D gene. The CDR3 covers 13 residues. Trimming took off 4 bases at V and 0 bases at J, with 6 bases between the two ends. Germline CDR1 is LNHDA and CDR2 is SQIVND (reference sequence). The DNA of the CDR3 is TGTGCCAGTAGTACCCCCATGAACACTGAAGCTTTCTTT. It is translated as CASSTPMNTEAFF. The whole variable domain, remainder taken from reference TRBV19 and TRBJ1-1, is DGGITQSPKYLFRKEGQNVTLSCEQNLNHDAMYWYRQDPGQGLRLIYYSQIVNDFQKGDIAEGYSVSREKKESFPLTVTSAQKNPTAFYLCASSTPMNTEAFFGQGTRLTVV.

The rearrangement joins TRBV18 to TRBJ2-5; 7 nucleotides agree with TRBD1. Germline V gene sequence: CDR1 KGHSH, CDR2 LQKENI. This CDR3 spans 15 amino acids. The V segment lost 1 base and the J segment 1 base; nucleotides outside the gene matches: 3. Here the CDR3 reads CASSPQGAFQETQYF. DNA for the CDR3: TGTGCCAGCTCACCACAGGGGGCCTTCCAAGAGACCCAGTACTTC.

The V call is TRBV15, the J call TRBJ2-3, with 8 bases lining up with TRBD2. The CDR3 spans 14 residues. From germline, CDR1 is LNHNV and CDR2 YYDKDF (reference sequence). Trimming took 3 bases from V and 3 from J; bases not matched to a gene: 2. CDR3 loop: CATSSGGETDTQYF. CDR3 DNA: TGTGCCACCAGCAGCGGGGGGGAGACAGATACGCAGTATTTT.

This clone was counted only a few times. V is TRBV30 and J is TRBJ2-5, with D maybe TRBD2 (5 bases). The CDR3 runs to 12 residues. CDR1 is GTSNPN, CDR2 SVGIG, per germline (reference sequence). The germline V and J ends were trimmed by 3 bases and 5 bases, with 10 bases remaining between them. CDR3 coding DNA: TGTGCCTGGAGCCCCCGAGGGGAGACCCAGTACTTC. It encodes CAWSPRGETQYF.

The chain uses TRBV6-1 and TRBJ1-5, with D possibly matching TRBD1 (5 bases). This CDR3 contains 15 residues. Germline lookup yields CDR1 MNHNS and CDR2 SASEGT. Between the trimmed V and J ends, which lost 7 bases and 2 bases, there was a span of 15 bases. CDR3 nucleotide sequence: TGTGCCAGCAACGGACAAGGGTCGGGCAATCAGCCCCAGCATTTT. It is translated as CASNGQGSGNQPQHF.

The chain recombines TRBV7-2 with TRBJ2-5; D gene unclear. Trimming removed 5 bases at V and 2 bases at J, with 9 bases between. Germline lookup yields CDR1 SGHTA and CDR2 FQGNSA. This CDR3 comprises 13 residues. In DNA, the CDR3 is TGTGCCAGCAGCCGAAACCTACAAGAGACCCAGTACTTC. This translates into CASSRNLQETQYF.

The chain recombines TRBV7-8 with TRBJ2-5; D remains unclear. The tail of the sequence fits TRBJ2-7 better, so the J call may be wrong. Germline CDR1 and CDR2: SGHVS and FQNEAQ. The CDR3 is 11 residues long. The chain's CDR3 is CASSLDREQYF. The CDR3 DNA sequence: TGTGCCAGCAGCTTAGATCGCGAGCAGTACTTC.

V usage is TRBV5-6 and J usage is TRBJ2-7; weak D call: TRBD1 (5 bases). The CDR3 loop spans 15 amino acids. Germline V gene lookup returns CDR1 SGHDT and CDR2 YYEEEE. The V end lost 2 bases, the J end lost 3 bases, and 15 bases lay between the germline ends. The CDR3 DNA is TGTGCCAGCAGCTTAATACAGGTTAAGTACTACGAGCAGTACTTC. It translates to CASSLIQVKYYEQYF.

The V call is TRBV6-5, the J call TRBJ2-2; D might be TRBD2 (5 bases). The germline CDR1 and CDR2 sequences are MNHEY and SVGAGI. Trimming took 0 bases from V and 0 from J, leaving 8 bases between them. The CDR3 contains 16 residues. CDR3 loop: CASSYSGRTNTGELFF. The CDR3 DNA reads TGTGCCAGCAGTTACTCAGGGAGAACGAACACCGGGGAGCTGTTTTTT.